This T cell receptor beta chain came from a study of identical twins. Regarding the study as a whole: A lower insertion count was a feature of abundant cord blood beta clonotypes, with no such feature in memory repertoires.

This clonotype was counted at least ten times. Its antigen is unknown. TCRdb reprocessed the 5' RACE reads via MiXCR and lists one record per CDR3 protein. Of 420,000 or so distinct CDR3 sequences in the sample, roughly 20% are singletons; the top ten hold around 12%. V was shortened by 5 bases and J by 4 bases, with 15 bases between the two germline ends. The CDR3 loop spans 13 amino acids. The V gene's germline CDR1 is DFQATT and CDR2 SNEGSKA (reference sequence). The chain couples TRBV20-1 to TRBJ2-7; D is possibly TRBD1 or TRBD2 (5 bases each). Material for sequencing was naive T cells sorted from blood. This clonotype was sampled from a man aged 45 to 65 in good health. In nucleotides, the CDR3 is TGCAGTGCTGGACCCGGGACGGAGTACGAGCAGTACTTC. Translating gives CSAGPGTEYEQYF.